This TCR beta chain was found in a study of T cell responses to AZD1222 COVID-19 vaccine. Libraries were prepared by immunoSEQ multiplex PCR; TCRdb keeps only in-frame clonotypes and omits some of them. Seen here are roughly 110,000 clones, approximately 86% observed once, and the top ten hold around 4.5%. The CDR3 runs 13 residues. Trimming cost V 2 bases and J 1 base, with 6 bases left between them. This receptor was taken from an adult in good health. The rearrangement joins TRBV12-3 or TRBV12-4 to TRBJ2-7, with D hard to call. The sequences come from peripheral blood, collected on day 0 of AZD1222 vaccination. The CDR3 region has the DNA TGTGCCAGCAGTTTAAGGACGTCCTACGAGCAGTACTTC. The encoded protein is CASSLRTSYEQYF.